The 21 T cell receptor beta chains below were found in one sample sequenced in a study of neoadjuvant nivolumab and ipilimumab in lung cancer. TCRdb's copy holds only in-frame clones and misses some; the assay was immunoSEQ multiplex PCR. The sample consists of 3,000 to 4,500 clones, about 90% of them appearing once. The starting material was adjacent normal lung tissue, obtained after neoadjuvant nivolumab, alone or with ipilimumab, at or shortly before surgery. All receptors derive from an adult with non-small cell lung cancer.

The chain employs TRBV19 and TRBJ2-7; D possibly corresponds to TRBD2 (5 bases). CDR3 length equals 15 residues. CDR1 LNHDA and CDR2 SQIVND come from the germline V gene (reference sequence). Trimming took off 7 bases at V and 0 bases at J, with 16 bases between the two ends. The CDR3 protein is CASKVGAGSSYEQYF. In DNA form, the CDR3 reads TGTGCCAGTAAGGTGGGTGCGGGTAGCTCCTACGAGCAGTACTTC.

The J gene is TRBJ1-2, the V gene TRBV6-5, with D unresolved. Per the germline V gene, CDR1 is MNHEY and CDR2 is SVGAGI. Trimming took 0 bases from V and 5 from J, leaving 10 bases between them. This CDR3 has 14 amino acids. This CDR3 reads CASSYSVVSYGYTF. Written as DNA, the CDR3 is TGTGCCAGCAGTTACTCTGTTGTCTCTTATGGCTACACCTTC.

This clone was recorded only once. The rearrangement uses TRBV11-2 and TRBJ2-1; D is unclear. The V and J ends lost 3 bases and 2 bases respectively, with 8 bases between them. This CDR3 has 14 amino acids. Germline loops: CDR1 SGHAT, CDR2 FQNNGV. CDR3 bases: TGTGCCAGCAGCTTTGGACGGACCTACAATGAGCAGTTCTTC. This gives the protein CASSFGRTYNEQFF.

The chain recombines TRBV7-8 with TRBJ2-2; D uncertain. V dropped 5 bases and J dropped 0 bases, with 7 bases sitting between them. The CDR3 has 14 amino acids. Germline CDR1 SGHVS, CDR2 FQNEAQ. The CDR3 DNA follows: TGTGCCAGCAGCGCAACAACGAACACCGGGGAGCTGTTTTTT. It encodes CASSATTNTGELFF. The whole variable domain, remainder taken from reference TRBV7-8 and TRBJ2-2, is GAGVSQSPRYKVAKRGQDVALRCDPISGHVSLFWYQQALGQGPEFLTYFQNEAQLDKSGLPSDRFFAERPEGSVSTLKIQRTQQEDSAVYLCASSATTNTGELFFGEGSRLTVL.

V usage is TRBV11-1 and J usage is TRBJ1-2, with 10 bases aligning to TRBD1. Trimming cost V 5 bases and J 8 bases; bases outside gene matches: 11. CDR3 length: 15 residues. Germline values: CDR1 SGHAT, CDR2 FQDESV (reference sequence). The CDR3 coding sequence is TGTGCCAGCAGCCCTCGCGCGGGACAGGGGCGCGGCTACACCTTC. It translates to CASSPRAGQGRGYTF.

The chain carries TRBV28 and TRBJ1-1; a weak D match, TRBD1 (5 bases). CDR3 length: 15 residues. With 2 bases removed from V and 1 base from J, the gap between germline ends came to 11 bases. CDR1 and CDR2 (germline): MDHEN, SYDVKM. CDR3 sequence reads: CASSLGGTANTEAFF. Here the CDR3 DNA reads TGTGCCAGCAGTTTAGGAGGGACCGCGAACACTGAAGCTTTCTTT.

V and J are TRBV6-5 and TRBJ1-1; no clear D. CDR3 size: 14 residues. Trimming took off 0 bases at V and 1 base at J, with 6 bases between the two ends. The germline V gene has CDR1 MNHEY and CDR2 SVGAGI. The CDR3 sequence is CASSYSQQNTEAFF. As DNA, the CDR3 is TGTGCCAGCAGTTACTCACAGCAGAACACTGAAGCTTTCTTT.

V and J are TRBV6-5 and TRBJ1-1; 7 bases line up with TRBD1. The CDR3 has 14 amino acids. J gave up 3 bases and V 2 bases, and 3 bases lay outside the gene matches. Per germline, CDR1 MNHEY and CDR2 SVGAGI. CDR3 in amino acids: CASSYRGRDTEAFF. The CDR3, as DNA: TGTGCCAGCAGTTACAGGGGGCGCGACACTGAAGCTTTCTTT.

The rearrangement links TRBV11-2 to TRBJ2-4; TRBD2 aligns across 8 bases. The V and J ends lost 1 base and 1 base, in that order; junction bases with no gene match: 6. The germline V gene encodes CDR1 SGHAT and CDR2 FQNNGV. This CDR3 spans 17 amino acids. CDR3 sequence reads: CASSLVGSGSAKNIQYF. CDR3 sequence (DNA): TGTGCCAGCAGCTTAGTAGGGAGCGGGAGTGCCAAAAACATTCAGTACTTC.

The chain has TRBV25-1 and TRBJ2-7; no firm D call. CDR3 length: 12 amino acids. Per germline, CDR1 MGHDK and CDR2 SYGVNS. V lost 2 bases, J lost 3 bases, and 5 bases lay in between. The CDR3 protein is CASSEKGYEQYF. The CDR3, as DNA: TGTGCCAGCAGTGAAAAAGGCTACGAGCAGTACTTC.

The V call is TRBV28, the J call TRBJ2-5, with D perhaps matching TRBD1 or TRBD2 (6 bases each). There are 14 residues in the CDR3. Germline values: CDR1 MDHEN, CDR2 SYDVKM. Trimming took off 5 bases at V and 3 bases at J, with 13 bases between the two ends. The DNA for the CDR3 is TGTGCCAGCAGTCCGGGGGCTTTGGAAGAGACCCAGTACTTC. It translates to CASSPGALEETQYF.

The chain links TRBV4-1 to TRBJ1-1; no clear D. The germline CDR1 and CDR2 sequences are MGHRA and YSYEKL. Trimming pared 1 base from V and 4 bases from J, leaving 13 bases between. This CDR3 has 15 amino acids. The CDR3 spells CASSQALLERTEAFF. DNA for the CDR3: TGCGCCAGCAGCCAAGCATTGTTGGAACGCACTGAAGCTTTCTTT.

The CDR3 DNA reads as TGTGCCAGCAGCTACGGAGAGCAGCCCCAGCATTTT. It codes for CASSYGEQPQHF. V is TRBV5-6 and J is TRBJ1-5; D is unresolved. The V and J ends lost 3 bases and 7 bases respectively, with 8 bases between them. The CDR3 runs to 12 residues. Germline CDR1 is SGHDT and CDR2 is YYEEEE.

Only a few counts were recorded for this clone. V usage is TRBV6-6 and J usage is TRBJ2-7; TRBD1 might be the D (5 bases). Trimming removed 6 bases at V and 1 base at J, with 16 bases between. Germline V gene data show CDR1 as MNHNY and CDR2 as SVGAGI (reference sequence). The CDR3 consists of 15 residues. The CDR3 DNA sequence: TGTGCCAGCAGCTCCTCAGGGTTGGCATCCTACGAGCAGTACTTC. Residues: CASSSSGLASYEQYF.

The chain couples TRBV5-1 to TRBJ2-7; 9 nucleotides agree with TRBD1. Germline lookup yields CDR1 SGHRS and CDR2 YFSETQ. This CDR3 has 15 residues. Trimming at V came to 0 bases and at J to 5 bases, leaving 6 bases not matched to a gene. CDR3: CASSLGGTGINEQYF. CDR3 bases: TGCGCCAGCAGCTTGGGAGGGACAGGGATAAACGAGCAGTACTTC.

This chain uses TRBV11-1 with TRBJ2-2; D could derive from TRBD1 or TRBD2 (5 bases each). The CDR3 extends over 14 amino acids. Trimming left V 3 bases short and J 3 bases short, with 8 bases between. Germline V lookup: CDR1 SGHAT, CDR2 FQDESV (reference sequence). The CDR3 DNA reads as TGTGCCAGCAGCTTGGGGACGGACACCGGGGAGCTGTTTTTT. Translating it yields CASSLGTDTGELFF.

The chain combines TRBV5-6 with TRBJ2-5, with D possibly being TRBD2 (6 bases). This CDR3 is 13 amino acids long. Germline CDR1 reads SGHDT; CDR2 reads YYEEEE. V shed 5 bases and J shed 4 bases, with 12 bases lying between them. CDR3 protein: CASSFQGGETQYF. The DNA of the CDR3 is TGTGCCAGCAGTTTCCAGGGAGGAGAGACCCAGTACTTC. The full variable domain, rest sourced from reference TRBV5-6 and TRBJ2-5, is DAGVTQSPTHLIKTRGQQVTLRCSPKSGHDTVSWYQQALGQGPQFIFQYYEEEERQRGNFPDRFSGHQFPNYSSELNVNALLLGDSALYLCASSFQGGETQYFGPGTRLLVL.

V gene TRBV9 combines with J gene TRBJ1-2; no reliable D call. Per germline, CDR1 SGDLS and CDR2 YYNGEE. V shed 3 bases and J shed 1 base, with 7 bases lying between them. The CDR3 is 13 residues long. In DNA form, the CDR3 reads TGTGCCAGCAGCGAGGGATATAACTATGGCTACACCTTC. This encodes CASSEGYNYGYTF. Looking up the rest from reference TRBV9 and TRBJ1-2 gives the full variable domain: DSGVTQTPKHLITATGQRVTLRCSPRSGDLSVYWYQQSLDQGLQFLIQYYNGEERAKGNILERFSAQQFPDLHSELNLSSLELGDSALYFCASSEGYNYGYTFGSGTRLTVV.

CDR3 nucleotide sequence: TGTGCCAGTAGTATGGGTAGCCATACCTACAATGAGCAGTTCTTC. Translating it yields CASSMGSHTYNEQFF. J is TRBJ2-1 and V is TRBV19; D not resolved. There are 15 residues in the CDR3. V gave up 3 bases and J gave up 2 bases, with 11 bases separating them. In germline, CDR1 is LNHDA, CDR2 SQIVND (reference sequence).

This chain joins TRBV2 and TRBJ2-6, with D uncertain. The CDR3 spans 14 residues. V was pared by 7 bases and J by 4 bases, with 11 bases between. The germline gives CDR1 SNHLY, CDR2 FYNNEI. CDR3 residues: CASNQQAGANVLTF. The CDR3 DNA reads as TGTGCCAGCAACCAGCAGGCCGGGGCCAACGTCCTGACTTTC.

The V call is TRBV19, the J call TRBJ1-5; 8 bases are shared with TRBD1. Germline V gene sequence: CDR1 LNHDA, CDR2 SQIVND (reference sequence). V shed 5 bases, J shed 4 bases, and the junction held 1 base outside the gene matches. The CDR3 is 13 residues long. The CDR3: CASSGTGNQPQHF. DNA for the CDR3: TGTGCCAGTAGTGGGACAGGAAATCAGCCCCAGCATTTT.